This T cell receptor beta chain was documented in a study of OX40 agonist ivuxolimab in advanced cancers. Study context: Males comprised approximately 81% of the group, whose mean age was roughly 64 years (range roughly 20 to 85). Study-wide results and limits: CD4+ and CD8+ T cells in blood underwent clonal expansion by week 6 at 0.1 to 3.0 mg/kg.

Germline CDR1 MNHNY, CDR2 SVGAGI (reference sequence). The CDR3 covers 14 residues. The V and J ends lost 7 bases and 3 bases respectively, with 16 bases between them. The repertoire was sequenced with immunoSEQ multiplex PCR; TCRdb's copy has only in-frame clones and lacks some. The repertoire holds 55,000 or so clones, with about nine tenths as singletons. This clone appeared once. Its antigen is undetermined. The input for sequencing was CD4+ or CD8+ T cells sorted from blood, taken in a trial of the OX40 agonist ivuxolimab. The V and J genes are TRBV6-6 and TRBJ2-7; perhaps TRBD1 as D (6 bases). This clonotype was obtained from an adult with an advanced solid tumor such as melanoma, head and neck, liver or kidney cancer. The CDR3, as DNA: TGTGCCAGCACCGACACAGGGAACGGCTACGAGCAGTACTTC. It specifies CASTDTGNGYEQYF.